Reported below is one T cell receptor (beta chain). This specimen belongs to a study of T cell clones after liver transplantation. Across the whole study: Tolerance: complete withdrawal held at least one year, liver enzymes staying within twice normal.

Assay: immunoSEQ multiplex PCR; the TCRdb copy retains only in-frame clones and omits some. Of some 110,000 clones in the sample, over 75% were seen once. Germline loops: CDR1 SGDLS, CDR2 YYNGEE. There are 15 residues in the CDR3. The ends lost 3 bases at V and 3 bases at J; junction bases unmatched: 5. The chain is built from TRBV9 and TRBJ2-2, with 7 bases lining up with TRBD2. This TCR derives from a human patient who received a liver transplant. A subset of T cells may come from the graft donor. The specimen was CD4+ T cells from blood, collected 12 months after liver transplant. The CDR3 sequence is CASSARAGDTGELFF. Written as DNA, the CDR3 is TGTGCCAGCAGCGCGAGGGCGGGGGACACCGGGGAGCTGTTTTTT.